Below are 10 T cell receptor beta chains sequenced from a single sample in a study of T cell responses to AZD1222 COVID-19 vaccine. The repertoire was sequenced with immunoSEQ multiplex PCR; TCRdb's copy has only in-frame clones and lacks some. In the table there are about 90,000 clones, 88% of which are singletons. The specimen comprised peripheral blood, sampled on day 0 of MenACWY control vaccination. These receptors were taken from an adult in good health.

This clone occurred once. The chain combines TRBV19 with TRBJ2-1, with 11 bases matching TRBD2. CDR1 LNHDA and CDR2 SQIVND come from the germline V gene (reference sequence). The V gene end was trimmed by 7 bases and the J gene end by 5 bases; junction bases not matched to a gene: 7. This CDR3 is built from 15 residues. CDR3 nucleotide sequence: TGTGCCAGTACCCCGGGACTAGCGGTCAACAATGAGCAGTTCTTC. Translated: CASTPGLAVNNEQFF.

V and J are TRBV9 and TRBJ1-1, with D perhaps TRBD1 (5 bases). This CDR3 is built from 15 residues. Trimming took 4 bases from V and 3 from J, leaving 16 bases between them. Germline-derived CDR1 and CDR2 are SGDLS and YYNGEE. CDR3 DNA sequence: TGTGCCAGCAGCATTACCGGGGCTTGGGACACTGAAGCTTTCTTT. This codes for CASSITGAWDTEAFF.

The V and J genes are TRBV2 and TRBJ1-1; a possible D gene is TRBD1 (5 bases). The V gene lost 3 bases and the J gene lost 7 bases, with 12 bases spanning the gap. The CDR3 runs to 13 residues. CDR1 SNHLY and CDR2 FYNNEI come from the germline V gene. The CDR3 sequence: CASSDAGDSEAFF. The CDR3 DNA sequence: TGTGCCAGCAGTGATGCGGGAGACAGTGAAGCTTTCTTT.

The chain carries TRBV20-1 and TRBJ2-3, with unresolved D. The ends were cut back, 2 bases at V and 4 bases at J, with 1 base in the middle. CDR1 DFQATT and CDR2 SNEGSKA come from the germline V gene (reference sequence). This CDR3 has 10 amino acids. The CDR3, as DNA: TGCAGTGCTAGACCAGATACGCAGTATTTT. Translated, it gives CSARPDTQYF.

The CDR3 nucleotides are TGTGCCAGCAGCGTGGATGGGACAGCGAGCGGTTACCTCCACTTT. Translating gives CASSVDGTASGYLHF. This chain connects TRBV7-2 to TRBJ1-6; 7 nucleotides agree with TRBD1. V dropped 5 bases and J dropped 15; count of bases not matched to a gene: 16. Germline loops: CDR1 SGHTA, CDR2 FQGNSA. The CDR3 covers 15 residues.

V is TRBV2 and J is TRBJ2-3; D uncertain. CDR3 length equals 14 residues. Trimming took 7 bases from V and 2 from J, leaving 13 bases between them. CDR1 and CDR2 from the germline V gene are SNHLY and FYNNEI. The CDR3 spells CASTITGYTDTQYF. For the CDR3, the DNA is TGTGCCAGCACTATTACGGGTTACACAGATACGCAGTATTTT.

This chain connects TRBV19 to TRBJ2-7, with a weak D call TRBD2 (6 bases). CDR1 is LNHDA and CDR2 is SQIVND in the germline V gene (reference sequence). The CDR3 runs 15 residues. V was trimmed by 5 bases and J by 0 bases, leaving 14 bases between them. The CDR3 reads CASSPQGGSSYEQYF. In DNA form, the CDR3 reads TGTGCCAGTAGTCCACAAGGAGGGAGCTCCTACGAGCAGTACTTC.

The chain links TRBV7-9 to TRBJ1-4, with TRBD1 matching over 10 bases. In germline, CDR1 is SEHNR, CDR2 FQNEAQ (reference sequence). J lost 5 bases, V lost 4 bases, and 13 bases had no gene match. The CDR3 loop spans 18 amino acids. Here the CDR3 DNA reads TGTGCCAGCAGCTCGATTCCCGGGACAGGGGTTAAGAATGAAAAACTGTTTTTT. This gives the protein CASSSIPGTGVKNEKLFF.

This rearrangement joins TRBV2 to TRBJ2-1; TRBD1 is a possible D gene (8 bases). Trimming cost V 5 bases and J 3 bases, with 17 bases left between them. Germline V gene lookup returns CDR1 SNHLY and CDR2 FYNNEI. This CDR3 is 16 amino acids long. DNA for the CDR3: TGTGCCAGCAGTACACAGGGGGGGGCCAACTACAATGAGCAGTTCTTC. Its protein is CASSTQGGANYNEQFF.

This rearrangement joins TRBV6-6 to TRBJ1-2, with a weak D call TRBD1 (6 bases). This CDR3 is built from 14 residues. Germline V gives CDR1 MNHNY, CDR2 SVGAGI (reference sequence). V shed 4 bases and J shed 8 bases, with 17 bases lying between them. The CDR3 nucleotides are TGTGCCAGCAGTTCAGGGGTAGAAGGAGGCGGCTACACCTTC. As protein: CASSSGVEGGGYTF.